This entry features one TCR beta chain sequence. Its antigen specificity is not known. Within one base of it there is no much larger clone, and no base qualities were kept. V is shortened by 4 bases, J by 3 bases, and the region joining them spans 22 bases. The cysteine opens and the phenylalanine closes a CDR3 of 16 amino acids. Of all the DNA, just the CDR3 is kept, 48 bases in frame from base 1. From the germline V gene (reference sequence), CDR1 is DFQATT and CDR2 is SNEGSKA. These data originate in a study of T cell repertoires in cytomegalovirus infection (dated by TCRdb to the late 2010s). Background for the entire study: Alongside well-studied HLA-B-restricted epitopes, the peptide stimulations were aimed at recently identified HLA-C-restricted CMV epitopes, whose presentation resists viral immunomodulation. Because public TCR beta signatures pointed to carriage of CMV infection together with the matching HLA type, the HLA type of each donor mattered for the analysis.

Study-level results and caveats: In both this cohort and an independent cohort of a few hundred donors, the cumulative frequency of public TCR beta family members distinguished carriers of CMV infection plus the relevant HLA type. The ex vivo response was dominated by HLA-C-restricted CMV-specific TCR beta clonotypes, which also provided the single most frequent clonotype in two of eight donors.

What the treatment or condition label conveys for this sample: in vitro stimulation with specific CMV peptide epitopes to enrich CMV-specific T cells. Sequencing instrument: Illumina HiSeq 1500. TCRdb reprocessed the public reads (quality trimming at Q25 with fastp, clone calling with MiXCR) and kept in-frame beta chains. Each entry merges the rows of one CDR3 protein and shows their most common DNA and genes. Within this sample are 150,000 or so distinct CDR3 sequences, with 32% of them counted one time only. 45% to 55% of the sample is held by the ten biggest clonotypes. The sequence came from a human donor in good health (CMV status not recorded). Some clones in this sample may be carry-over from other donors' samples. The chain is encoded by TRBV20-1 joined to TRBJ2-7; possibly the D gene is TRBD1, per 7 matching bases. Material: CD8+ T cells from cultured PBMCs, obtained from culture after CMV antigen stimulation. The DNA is TGCAGTGCTACCCGGAACGGAGGGGGCCTAGGCTACGAGCAGTACTTC. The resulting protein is CSATRNGGGLGYEQYF.